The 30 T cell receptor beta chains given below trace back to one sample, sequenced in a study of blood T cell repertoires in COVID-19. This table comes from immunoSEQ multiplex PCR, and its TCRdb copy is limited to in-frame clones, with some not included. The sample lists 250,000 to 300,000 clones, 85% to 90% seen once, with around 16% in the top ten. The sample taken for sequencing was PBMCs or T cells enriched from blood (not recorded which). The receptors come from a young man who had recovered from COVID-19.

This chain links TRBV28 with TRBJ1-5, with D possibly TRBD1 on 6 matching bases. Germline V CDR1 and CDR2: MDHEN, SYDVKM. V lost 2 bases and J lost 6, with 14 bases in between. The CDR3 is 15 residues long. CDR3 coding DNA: TGTGCCAGCAGTTTAGCTATACAGGGTATTCAGCCCCAGCATTTT. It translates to CASSLAIQGIQPQHF.

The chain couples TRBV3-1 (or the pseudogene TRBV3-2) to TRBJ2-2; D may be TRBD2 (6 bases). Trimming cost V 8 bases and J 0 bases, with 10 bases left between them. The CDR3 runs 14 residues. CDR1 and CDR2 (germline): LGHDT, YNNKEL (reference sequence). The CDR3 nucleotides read TGTGCCAGCCGGGGACTTTCGAACACCGGGGAGCTGTTTTTT. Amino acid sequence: CASRGLSNTGELFF.

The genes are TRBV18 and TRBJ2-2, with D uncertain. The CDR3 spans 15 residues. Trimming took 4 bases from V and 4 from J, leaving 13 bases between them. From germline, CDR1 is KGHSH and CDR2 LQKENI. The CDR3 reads CASSQRLLPTGELFF. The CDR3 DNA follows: TGTGCCAGCTCACAAAGGTTACTACCCACCGGGGAGCTGTTTTTT.

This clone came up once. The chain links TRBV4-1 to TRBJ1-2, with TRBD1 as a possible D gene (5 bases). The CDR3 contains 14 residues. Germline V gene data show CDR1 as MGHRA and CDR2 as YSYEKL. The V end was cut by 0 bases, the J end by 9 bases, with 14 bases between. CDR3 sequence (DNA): TGCGCCAGCAGCCAAGAATCAGGGTATCTGCGCTACACCTTC. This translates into CASSQESGYLRYTF.

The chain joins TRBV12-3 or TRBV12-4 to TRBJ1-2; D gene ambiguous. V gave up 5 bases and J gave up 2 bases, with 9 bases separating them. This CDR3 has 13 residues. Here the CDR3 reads CASSMTLNYGYTF. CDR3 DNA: TGTGCCAGCAGTATGACTCTGAACTATGGCTACACCTTC.

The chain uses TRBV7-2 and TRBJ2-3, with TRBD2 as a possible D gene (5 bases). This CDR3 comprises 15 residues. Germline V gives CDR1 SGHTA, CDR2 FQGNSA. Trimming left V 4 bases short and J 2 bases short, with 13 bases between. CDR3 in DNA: TGTGCCAGCAGCTCCAAACTAGGCTCCACAGATACGCAGTATTTT. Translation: CASSSKLGSTDTQYF.

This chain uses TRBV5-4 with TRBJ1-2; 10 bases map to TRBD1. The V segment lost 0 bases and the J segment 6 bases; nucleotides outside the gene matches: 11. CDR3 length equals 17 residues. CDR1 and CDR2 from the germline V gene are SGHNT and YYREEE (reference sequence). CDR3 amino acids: CASSLGQGAIVVDGYTF. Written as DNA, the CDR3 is TGTGCCAGCAGCTTGGGACAGGGGGCTATTGTTGTGGATGGCTACACCTTC. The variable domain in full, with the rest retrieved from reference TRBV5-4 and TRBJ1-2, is ETGVTQSPTHLIKTRGQQVTLRCSSQSGHNTVSWYQQALGQGPQFIFQYYREEENGRGNFPPRFSGLQFPNYSSELNVNALELDDSALYLCASSLGQGAIVVDGYTFGSGTRLTVV.

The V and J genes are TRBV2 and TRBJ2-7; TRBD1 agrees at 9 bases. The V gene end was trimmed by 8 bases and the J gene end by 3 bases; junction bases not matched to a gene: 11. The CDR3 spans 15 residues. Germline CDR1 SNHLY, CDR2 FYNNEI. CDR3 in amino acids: CASCGDRAIYYEQYF. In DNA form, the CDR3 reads TGTGCCAGCTGCGGGGACAGGGCGATTTACTACGAGCAGTACTTC.

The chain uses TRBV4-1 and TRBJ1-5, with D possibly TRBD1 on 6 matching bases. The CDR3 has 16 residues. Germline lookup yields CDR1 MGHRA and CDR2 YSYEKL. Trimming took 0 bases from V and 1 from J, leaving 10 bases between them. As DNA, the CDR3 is TGCGCCAGCAGCCAAGATAGCGGGGGCAGCAATCAGCCCCAGCATTTT. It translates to CASSQDSGGSNQPQHF.

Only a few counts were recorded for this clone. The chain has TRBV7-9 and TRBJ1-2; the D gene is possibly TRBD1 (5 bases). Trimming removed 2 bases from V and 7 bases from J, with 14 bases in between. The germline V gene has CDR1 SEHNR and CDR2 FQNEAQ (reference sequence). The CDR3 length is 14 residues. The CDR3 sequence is CASSLTGEVSGYTF. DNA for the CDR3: TGTGCCAGCAGCTTAACGGGGGAAGTTAGTGGCTACACCTTC.

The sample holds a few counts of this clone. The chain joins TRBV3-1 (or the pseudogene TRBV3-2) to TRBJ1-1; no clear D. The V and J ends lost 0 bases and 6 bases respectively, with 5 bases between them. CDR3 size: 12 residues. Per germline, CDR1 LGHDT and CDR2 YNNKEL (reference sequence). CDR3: CASSQEQSEAFF. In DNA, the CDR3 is TGTGCCAGCAGCCAAGAACAGTCTGAAGCTTTCTTT.

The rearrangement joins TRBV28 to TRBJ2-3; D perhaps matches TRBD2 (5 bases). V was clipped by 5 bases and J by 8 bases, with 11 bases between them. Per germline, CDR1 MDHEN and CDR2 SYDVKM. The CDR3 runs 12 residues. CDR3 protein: CASSRSEATQYF. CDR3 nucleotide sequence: TGTGCCAGCAGTCGCTCGGAGGCTACGCAGTATTTT.

The CDR3 is CASRTGTENTGELFF. CDR3 sequence (DNA): TGTGCCAGCCGGACCGGGACAGAGAACACCGGGGAGCTGTTTTTT. The rearrangement joins TRBV7-9 to TRBJ2-2, with TRBD1 matching 7 bases. This CDR3 has 15 residues. Germline-derived CDR1 and CDR2 are SEHNR and FQNEAQ (reference sequence). Losses at the gene ends were 8 bases for V and 1 base for J; bases not matched to a gene: 7. Looking up the rest from reference TRBV7-9 and TRBJ2-2 gives the full variable domain: DTGVSQNPRHKITKRGQNVTFRCDPISEHNRLYWYRQTLGQGPEFLTYFQNEAQLEKSRLLSDRFSAERPKGSFSTLEIQRTEQGDSAMYLCASRTGTENTGELFFGEGSRLTVL.

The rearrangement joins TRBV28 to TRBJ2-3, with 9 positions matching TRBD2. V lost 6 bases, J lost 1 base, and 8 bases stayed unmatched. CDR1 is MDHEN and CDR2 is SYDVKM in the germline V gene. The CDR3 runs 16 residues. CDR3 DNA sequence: TGTGCCAGCAGACCGGGCGGGAGGGTTGGCACAGATACGCAGTATTTT. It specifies CASRPGGRVGTDTQYF.

The DNA for the CDR3 is TGTGCCAGCAGCTTGTTACAAAACCAAGAGACCCAGTACTTC. Its translation is CASSLLQNQETQYF. J is TRBJ2-5 and V is TRBV5-5, with no clear D. The CDR3 consists of 14 residues. Between the trimmed V and J ends, which lost 1 base and 0 bases, there was a span of 7 bases. Per germline, CDR1 SGHKS and CDR2 YYEKEE (reference sequence).

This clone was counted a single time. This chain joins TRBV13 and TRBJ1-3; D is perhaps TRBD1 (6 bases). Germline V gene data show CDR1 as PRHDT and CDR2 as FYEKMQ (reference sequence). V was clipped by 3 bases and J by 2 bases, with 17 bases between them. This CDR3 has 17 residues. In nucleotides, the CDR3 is TGTGCCAGCAGCTTCAGGGGAGGGATTCGCCCTGGAAACACCATATATTTT. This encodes CASSFRGGIRPGNTIYF. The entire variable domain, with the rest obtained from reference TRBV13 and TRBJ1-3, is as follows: AAGVIQSPRHLIKEKRETATLKCYPIPRHDTVYWYQQGPGQDPQFLISFYEKMQSDKGSIPDRFSAQQFSDYHSELNMSSLELGDSALYFCASSFRGGIRPGNTIYFGEGSWLTVV.

The CDR3 loop is CASSRTGSPGSETQYF. The CDR3, as DNA: TGCGCCAGCAGCCGCACCGGGAGTCCCGGTTCGGAGACCCAGTACTTC. The genes are TRBV4-1 and TRBJ2-5; TRBD2 might be the D (6 bases). In germline, CDR1 is MGHRA, CDR2 YSYEKL. The germline V and J ends were trimmed by 4 bases and 5 bases, with 20 bases remaining between them. The CDR3 is 16 amino acids.

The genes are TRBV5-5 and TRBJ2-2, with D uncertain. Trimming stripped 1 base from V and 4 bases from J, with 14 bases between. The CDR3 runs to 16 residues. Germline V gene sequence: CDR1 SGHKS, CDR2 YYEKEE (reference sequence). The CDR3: CASSLMLGLLTGELFF. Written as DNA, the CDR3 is TGTGCCAGCAGCTTGATGCTTGGGCTTCTCACCGGGGAGCTGTTTTTT.

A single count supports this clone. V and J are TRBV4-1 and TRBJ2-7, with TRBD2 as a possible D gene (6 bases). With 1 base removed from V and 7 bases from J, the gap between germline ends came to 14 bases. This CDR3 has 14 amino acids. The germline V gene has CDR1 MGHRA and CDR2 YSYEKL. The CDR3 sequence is CASSQVFTAGEQYF. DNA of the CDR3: TGCGCCAGCAGCCAAGTTTTCACGGCGGGAGAGCAGTACTTC.

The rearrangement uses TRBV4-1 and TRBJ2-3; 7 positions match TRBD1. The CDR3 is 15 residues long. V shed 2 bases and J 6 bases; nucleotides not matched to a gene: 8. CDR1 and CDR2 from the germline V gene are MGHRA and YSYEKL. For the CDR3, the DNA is TGCGCCAGCAGCCAAACCGGAAGGGGGCGGGATACGCAGTATTTT. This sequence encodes CASSQTGRGRDTQYF.

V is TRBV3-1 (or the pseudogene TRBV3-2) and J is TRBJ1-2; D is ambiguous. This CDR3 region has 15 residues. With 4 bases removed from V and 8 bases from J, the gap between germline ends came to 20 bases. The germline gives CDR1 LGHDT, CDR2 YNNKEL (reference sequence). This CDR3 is CASSLGRGRVEGYTF. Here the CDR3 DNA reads TGTGCCAGCAGCCTCGGCCGGGGAAGGGTAGAGGGCTACACCTTC.

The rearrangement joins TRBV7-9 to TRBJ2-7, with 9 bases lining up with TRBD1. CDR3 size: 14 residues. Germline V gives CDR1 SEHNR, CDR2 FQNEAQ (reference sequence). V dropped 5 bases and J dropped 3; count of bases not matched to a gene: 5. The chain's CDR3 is CASSIGTGNYEQYF. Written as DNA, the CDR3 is TGTGCCAGCAGCATAGGGACAGGGAACTACGAGCAGTACTTC. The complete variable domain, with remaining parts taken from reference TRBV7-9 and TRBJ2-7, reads DTGVSQNPRHKITKRGQNVTFRCDPISEHNRLYWYRQTLGQGPEFLTYFQNEAQLEKSRLLSDRFSAERPKGSFSTLEIQRTEQGDSAMYLCASSIGTGNYEQYFGPGTRLTVT.

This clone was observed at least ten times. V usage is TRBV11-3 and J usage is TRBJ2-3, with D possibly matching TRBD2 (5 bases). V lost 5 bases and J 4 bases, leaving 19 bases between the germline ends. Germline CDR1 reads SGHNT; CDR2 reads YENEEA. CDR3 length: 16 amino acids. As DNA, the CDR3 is TGTGCCAGCAGCCGGACGGGATACTCAATGGCAGATACGCAGTATTTT. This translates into CASSRTGYSMADTQYF.

This chain's CDR3 is CASSLEWPSGSYEQYF. The CDR3 DNA sequence: TGTGCCAGCAGCTTGGAGTGGCCTAGCGGGAGTTACGAGCAGTACTTC. The V call is TRBV5-6, the J call TRBJ2-7, with 10 bases aligning to TRBD2. CDR1 is SGHDT, CDR2 YYEEEE, per germline. The CDR3 runs 16 residues. Trimming cost V 0 bases and J 4 bases; bases outside gene matches: 7.

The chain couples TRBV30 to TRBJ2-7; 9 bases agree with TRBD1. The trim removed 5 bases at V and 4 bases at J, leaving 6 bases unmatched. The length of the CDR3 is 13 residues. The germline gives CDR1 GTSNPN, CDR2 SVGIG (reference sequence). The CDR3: CAWGPGQGYEQYF. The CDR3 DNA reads TGTGCCTGGGGGCCGGGACAGGGTTACGAGCAGTACTTC.

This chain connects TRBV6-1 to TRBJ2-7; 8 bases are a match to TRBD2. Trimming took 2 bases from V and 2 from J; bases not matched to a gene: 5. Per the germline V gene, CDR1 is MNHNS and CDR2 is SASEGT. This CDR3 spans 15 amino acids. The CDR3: CASSEWNSGTYEQYF. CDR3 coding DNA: TGTGCCAGCAGTGAATGGAATAGCGGGACCTACGAGCAGTACTTC.

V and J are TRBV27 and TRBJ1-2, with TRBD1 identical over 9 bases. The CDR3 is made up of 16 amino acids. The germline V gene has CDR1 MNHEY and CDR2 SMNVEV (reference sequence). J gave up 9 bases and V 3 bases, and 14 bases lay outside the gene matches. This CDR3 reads CASSFLQGAYGRSYTF. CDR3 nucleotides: TGTGCCAGCAGTTTTTTACAGGGGGCGTATGGAAGGAGCTACACCTTC.

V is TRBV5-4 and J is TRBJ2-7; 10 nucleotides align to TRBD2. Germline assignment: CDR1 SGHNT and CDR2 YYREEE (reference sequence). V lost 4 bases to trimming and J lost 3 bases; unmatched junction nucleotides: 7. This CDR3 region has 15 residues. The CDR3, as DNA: TGTGCCAGCAGCGCACCGACTAGCGGGTTCTACGAGCAGTACTTC. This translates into CASSAPTSGFYEQYF.

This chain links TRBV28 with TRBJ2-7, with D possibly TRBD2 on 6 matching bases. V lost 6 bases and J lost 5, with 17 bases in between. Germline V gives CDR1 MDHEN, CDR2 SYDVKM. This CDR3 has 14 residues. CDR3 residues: CASRPGTWADEQYF. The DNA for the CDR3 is TGTGCCAGCAGACCCGGGACTTGGGCCGACGAGCAGTACTTC.

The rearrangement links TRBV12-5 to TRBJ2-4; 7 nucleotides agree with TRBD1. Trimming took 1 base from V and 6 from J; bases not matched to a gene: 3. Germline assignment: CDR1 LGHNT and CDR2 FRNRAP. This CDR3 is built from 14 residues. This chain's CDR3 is CASGLGTGANIQYF. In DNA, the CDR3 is TGTGCTAGTGGTTTGGGTACAGGGGCAAACATTCAGTACTTC.